Shown below are 9 T cell receptor beta chains from a single sample sequenced in a study of T cell responses to AZD1222 COVID-19 vaccine. The repertoire was sequenced with immunoSEQ multiplex PCR; TCRdb's copy has only in-frame clones and lacks some. Among 80,000 to 100,000 clones listed, roughly 91% were seen once. Sequenced material: peripheral blood, taken on day 0 of AZD1222 vaccination. Every receptor here comes from an adult in good health.

The rearrangement uses TRBV9 and TRBJ2-1, with TRBD2 identical over 11 bases. CDR3 length equals 17 residues. V shed 0 bases, J shed 3 bases, and the junction held 5 bases outside the gene matches. Germline V gene lookup returns CDR1 SGDLS and CDR2 YYNGEE. This CDR3 reads CASSVGTSGLHYNEQFF. The CDR3 bases are TGTGCCAGCAGCGTAGGGACTAGCGGGCTTCACTACAATGAGCAGTTCTTC.

This chain joins TRBV24-1 and TRBJ1-1; 8 nucleotides match TRBD1. The CDR3 has 12 residues. V lost 3 bases to trimming and J lost 10 bases; unmatched junction nucleotides: 3. From germline, CDR1 is KGHDR and CDR2 SFDVKD. CDR3 coding DNA: TGTGCCACCAGTGATCAGGACAGGGTAGCTTTCTTT. This translates into CATSDQDRVAFF.

The V call is TRBV4-2, the J call TRBJ1-5, with no clear D. Deletions cut 0 bases from V and 4 bases from J, with 10 bases between. Germline V gene data show CDR1 as LGHNA and CDR2 as YNFKEQ. CDR3 length: 15 amino acids. CDR3 sequence reads: CASSQDHSQNQPQHF. Written as DNA, the CDR3 is TGTGCCAGCAGCCAAGATCACAGCCAGAATCAGCCCCAGCATTTT.

The chain employs TRBV28 and TRBJ2-2; D uncertain. The V gene's germline CDR1 is MDHEN and CDR2 SYDVKM. The ends were cut back, 6 bases at V and 9 bases at J, with 8 bases in the middle. CDR3 size: 11 residues. The CDR3: CASREWRELFF. DNA of the CDR3: TGTGCCAGCAGAGAATGGCGGGAGCTGTTTTTT.

The chain links TRBV28 to TRBJ1-2; TRBD1 matches 11 bases. The J segment lost 7 bases and the V segment lost 8 bases, leaving 9 bases of the junction unmatched. CDR3 length: 14 residues. Germline V gives CDR1 MDHEN, CDR2 SYDVKM. The CDR3 nucleotides read TGTGCCAGCGAACCGGGACAGGGGGTGATTGGCTACACCTTC. Translation gives CASEPGQGVIGYTF.

CDR3 nucleotides: TGTGCCAGCTCACTGGGACAGGGGGGGTACGAGCAGTACTTC. Its translation: CASSLGQGGYEQYF. This chain uses TRBV18 with TRBJ2-7, with 11 positions matching TRBD1. The length of the CDR3 is 14 residues. Germline V gene sequence: CDR1 KGHSH, CDR2 LQKENI. The ends lost 4 bases at V and 4 bases at J; junction bases unmatched: 3.

This chain links TRBV13 with TRBJ1-2, with D uncertain. Trimming removed 3 bases from V and 2 bases from J, with 13 bases in between. The CDR3 is 15 amino acids. CDR1 is PRHDT and CDR2 is FYEKMQ in the germline V gene (reference sequence). In DNA form, the CDR3 reads TGTGCCAGCAGCTTCCGACGGACCAGCAACTATGGCTACACCTTC. The encoded protein is CASSFRRTSNYGYTF.

J is TRBJ1-3 and V is TRBV9; maybe TRBD1 (6 bases). The CDR3 is 16 amino acids. With 0 bases removed from V and 2 bases from J, the gap between germline ends came to 12 bases. Germline V lookup: CDR1 SGDLS, CDR2 YYNGEE. The CDR3: CASSVARGATGNTIYF. The DNA for the CDR3 is TGTGCCAGCAGCGTAGCTCGGGGGGCCACTGGAAACACCATATATTTT.

The chain joins TRBV29-1 to TRBJ2-3; D is ambiguous. Trimming stripped 3 bases from V and 3 bases from J, with 7 bases between. This CDR3 contains 12 residues. Germline-derived CDR1 and CDR2 are SQVTM and ANQGSEA. CDR3 protein: CSVDVGTDTQYF. CDR3 DNA: TGCAGCGTTGACGTCGGGACAGATACGCAGTATTTT.